The present TCR beta chain was sequenced within a study of T cells after yellow fever vaccination. Study-wide background: With SMART-Seq v4 Ultra Low Input, the fractions containing low cell numbers were prepared.

TCRdb reprocessed the 5' RACE reads via MiXCR and lists one record per CDR3 protein. The sample lists about 630,000 distinct CDR3 sequences; roughly an eighth were seen once. Broader study findings: High-abundance clonotypes from the bulk population could contaminate FACS-sorted repertoires.

CDR1 and CDR2 from the germline V gene are SEHNR and FQNEAQ (reference sequence). CDR3 length equals 14 residues. Trimming removed 4 bases at V and 0 bases at J, with 10 bases between. This clonotype was counted at least ten times. No antigen is known for it. The sequence came from a man aged 25 to 40 who received the YFV17D yellow fever vaccine. The genes are TRBV7-9 and TRBJ2-7, with D perhaps given as TRBD1 or TRBD2 (5 bases each). Material: PBMCs, obtained on the day of the yellow fever booster vaccination. The CDR3 DNA is TGTGCCAGCAGCTCGGGACCGTCCTCCTACGAGCAGTACTTC. Amino acids: CASSSGPSSYEQYF.